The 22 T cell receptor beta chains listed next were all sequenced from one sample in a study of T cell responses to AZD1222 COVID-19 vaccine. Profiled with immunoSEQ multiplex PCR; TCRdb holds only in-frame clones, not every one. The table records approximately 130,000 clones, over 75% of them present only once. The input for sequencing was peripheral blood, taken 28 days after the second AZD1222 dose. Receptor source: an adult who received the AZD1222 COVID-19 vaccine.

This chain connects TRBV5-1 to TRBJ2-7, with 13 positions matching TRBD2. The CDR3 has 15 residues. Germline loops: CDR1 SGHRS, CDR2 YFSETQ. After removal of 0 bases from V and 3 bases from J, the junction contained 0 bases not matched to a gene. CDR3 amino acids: CASSLGLAGGYEQYF. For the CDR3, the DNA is TGCGCCAGCAGCTTGGGACTAGCGGGAGGCTACGAGCAGTACTTC.

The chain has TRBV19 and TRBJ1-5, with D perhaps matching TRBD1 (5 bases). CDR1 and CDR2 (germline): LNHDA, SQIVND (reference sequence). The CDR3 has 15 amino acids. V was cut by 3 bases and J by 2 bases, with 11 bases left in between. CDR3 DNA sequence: TGTGCCAGTAGTATGTGGCAGGGTGGCAATCAGCCCCAGCATTTT. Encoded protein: CASSMWQGGNQPQHF.

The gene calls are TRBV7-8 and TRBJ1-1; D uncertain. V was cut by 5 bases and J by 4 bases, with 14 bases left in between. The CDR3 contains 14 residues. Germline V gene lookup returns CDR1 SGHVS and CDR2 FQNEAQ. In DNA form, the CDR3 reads TGTGCCAGCAGCCTCGACCCGGGCCCCACTGAAGCTTTCTTT. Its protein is CASSLDPGPTEAFF.

CDR3 sequence: CASRTTGETQYF. In DNA form, the CDR3 reads TGTGCCAGCAGAACTACCGGGGAGACCCAGTACTTC. This chain connects TRBV2 to TRBJ2-5; D not certain. CDR1 is SNHLY and CDR2 is FYNNEI in the germline V gene. V dropped 6 bases and J dropped 5 bases, with 10 bases sitting between them. CDR3 length: 12 amino acids.

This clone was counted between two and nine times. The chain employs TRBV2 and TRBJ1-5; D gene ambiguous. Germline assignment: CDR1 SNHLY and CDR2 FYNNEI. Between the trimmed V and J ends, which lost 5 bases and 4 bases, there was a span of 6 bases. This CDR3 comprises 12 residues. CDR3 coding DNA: TGTGCCAGCAGTCTCAATAATCAGCCCCAGCATTTT. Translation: CASSLNNQPQHF.

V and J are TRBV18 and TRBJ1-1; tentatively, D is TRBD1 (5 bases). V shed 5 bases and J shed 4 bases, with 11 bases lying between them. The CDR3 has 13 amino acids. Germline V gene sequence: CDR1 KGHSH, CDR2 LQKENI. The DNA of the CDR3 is TGTGCCAGCTCAGGGGGAATTGGCACTGAAGCTTTCTTT. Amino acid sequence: CASSGGIGTEAFF.

The CDR3 nucleotides are TGTGCCAGCAGCGTCCGGGACACCCGAGACACCATATATTTT. This codes for CASSVRDTRDTIYF. J is TRBJ1-3 and V is TRBV9; weak D call: TRBD1 (6 bases). Germline V gene sequence: CDR1 SGDLS, CDR2 YYNGEE. There are 14 residues in the CDR3. The V end lost 2 bases, the J end lost 8 bases, and 14 bases lay between the germline ends.

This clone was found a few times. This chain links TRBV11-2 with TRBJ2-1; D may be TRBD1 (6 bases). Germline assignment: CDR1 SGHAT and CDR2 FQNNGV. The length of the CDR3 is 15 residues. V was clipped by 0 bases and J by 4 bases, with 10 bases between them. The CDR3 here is CASSLDQGSYNEQFF. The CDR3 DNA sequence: TGTGCCAGCAGCTTAGACCAGGGGAGTTACAATGAGCAGTTCTTC.

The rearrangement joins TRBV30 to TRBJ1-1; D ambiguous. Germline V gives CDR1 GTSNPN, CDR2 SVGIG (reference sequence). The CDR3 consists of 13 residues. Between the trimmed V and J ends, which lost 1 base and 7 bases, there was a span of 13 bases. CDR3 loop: CAWSAVILVEAFF. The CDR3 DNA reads TGTGCCTGGAGTGCTGTAATCTTAGTTGAAGCTTTCTTT.

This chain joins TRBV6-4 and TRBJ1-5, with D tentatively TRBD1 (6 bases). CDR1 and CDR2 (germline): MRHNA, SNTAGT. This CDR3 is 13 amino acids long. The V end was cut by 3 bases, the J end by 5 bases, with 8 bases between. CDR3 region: CASSETGDQPQHF. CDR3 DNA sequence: TGTGCCAGCAGTGAGACAGGTGATCAGCCCCAGCATTTT.

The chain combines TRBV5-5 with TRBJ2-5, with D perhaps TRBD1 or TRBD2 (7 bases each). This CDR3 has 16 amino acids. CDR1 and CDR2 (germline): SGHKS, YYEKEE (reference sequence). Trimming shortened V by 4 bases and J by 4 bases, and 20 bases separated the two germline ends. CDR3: CASSLVPGQRGETQYF. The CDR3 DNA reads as TGTGCCAGCAGCCTGGTTCCGGGACAGCGGGGAGAGACCCAGTACTTC.

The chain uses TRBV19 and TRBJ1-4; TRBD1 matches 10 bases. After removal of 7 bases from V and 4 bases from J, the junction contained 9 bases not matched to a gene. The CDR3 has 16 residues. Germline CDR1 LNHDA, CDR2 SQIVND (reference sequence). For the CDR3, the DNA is TGTGCCAGTACCTCTAGACGGACAGGGGGTAATGAAAAACTGTTTTTT. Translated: CASTSRRTGGNEKLFF. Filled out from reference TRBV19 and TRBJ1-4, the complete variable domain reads DGGITQSPKYLFRKEGQNVTLSCEQNLNHDAMYWYRQDPGQGLRLIYYSQIVNDFQKGDIAEGYSVSREKKESFPLTVTSAQKNPTAFYLCASTSRRTGGNEKLFFGSGTQLSVL.

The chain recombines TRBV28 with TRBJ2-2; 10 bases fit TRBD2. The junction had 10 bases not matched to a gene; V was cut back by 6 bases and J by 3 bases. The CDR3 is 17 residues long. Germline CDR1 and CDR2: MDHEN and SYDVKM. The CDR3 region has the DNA TGTGCCAGCAGGAGACTAGCGGGTGGCGGAGACACCGGGGAGCTGTTTTTT. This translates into CASRRLAGGGDTGELFF.

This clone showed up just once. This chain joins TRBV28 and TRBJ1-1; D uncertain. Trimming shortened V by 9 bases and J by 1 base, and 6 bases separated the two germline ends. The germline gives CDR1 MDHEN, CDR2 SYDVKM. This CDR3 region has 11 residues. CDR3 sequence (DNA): TGTGCCAGTAACAGGAACACTGAAGCTTTCTTT. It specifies CASNRNTEAFF.

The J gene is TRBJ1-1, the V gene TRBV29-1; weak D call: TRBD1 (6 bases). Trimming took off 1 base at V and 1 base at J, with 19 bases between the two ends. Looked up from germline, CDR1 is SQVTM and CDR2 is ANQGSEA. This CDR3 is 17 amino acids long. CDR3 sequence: CSVEGGGANYRNTEAFF. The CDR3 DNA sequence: TGCAGCGTTGAAGGGGGGGGCGCCAACTACCGGAACACTGAAGCTTTCTTT.

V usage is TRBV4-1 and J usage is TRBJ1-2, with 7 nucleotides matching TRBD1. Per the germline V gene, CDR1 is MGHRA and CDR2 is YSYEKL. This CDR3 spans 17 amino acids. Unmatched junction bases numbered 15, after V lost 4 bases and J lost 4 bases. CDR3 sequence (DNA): TGCGCCAGCAGCCCGTCGGGGTACGACAGGGAGTTCTATGGCTACACCTTC. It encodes CASSPSGYDREFYGYTF.

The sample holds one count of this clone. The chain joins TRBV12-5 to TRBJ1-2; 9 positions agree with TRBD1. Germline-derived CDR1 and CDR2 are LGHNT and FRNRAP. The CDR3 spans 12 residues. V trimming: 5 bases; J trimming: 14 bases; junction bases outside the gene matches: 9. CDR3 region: CASGETGGSTTF. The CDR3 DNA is TGTGCTAGTGGTGAGACAGGGGGTTCTACGACCTTC.

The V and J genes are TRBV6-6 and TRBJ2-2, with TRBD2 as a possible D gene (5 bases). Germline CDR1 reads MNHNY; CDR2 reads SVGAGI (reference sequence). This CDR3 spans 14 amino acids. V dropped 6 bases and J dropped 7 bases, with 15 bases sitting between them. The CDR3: CASSSGGGLGELFF. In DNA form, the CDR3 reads TGTGCCAGCAGCTCAGGAGGCGGGCTCGGGGAGCTGTTTTTT.

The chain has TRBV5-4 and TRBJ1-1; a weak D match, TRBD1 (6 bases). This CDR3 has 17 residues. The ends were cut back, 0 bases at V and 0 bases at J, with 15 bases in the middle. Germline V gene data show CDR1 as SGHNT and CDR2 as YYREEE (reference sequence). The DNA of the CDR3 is TGTGCCAGCAGCTTGGGGGGGAGGACAGTAGTGAACACTGAAGCTTTCTTT. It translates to CASSLGGRTVVNTEAFF.

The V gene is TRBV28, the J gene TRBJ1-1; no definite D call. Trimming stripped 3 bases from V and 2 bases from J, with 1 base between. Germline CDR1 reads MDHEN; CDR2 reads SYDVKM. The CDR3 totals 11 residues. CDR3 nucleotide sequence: TGTGCCAGCAGTTTTAACACTGAAGCTTTCTTT. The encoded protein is CASSFNTEAFF.

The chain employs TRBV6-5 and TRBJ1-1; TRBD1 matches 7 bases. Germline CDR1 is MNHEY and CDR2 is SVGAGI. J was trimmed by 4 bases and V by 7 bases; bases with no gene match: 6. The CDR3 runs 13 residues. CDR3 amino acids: CASINRGFTEAFF. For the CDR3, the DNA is TGTGCCAGCATTAACAGGGGATTCACTGAAGCTTTCTTT.

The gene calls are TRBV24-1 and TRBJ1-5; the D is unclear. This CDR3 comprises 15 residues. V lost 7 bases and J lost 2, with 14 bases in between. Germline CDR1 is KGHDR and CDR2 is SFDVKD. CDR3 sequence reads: CATSARETGNQPQHF. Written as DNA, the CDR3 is TGTGCCACCAGCGCGAGGGAAACCGGCAATCAGCCCCAGCATTTT.